This T cell receptor (beta chain) was sequenced during a study of cytomegalovirus exposure and HLA in healthy donors. Looking at the study overall: The platform used for the 120 or so validation repertoires matched that of the 666 first-cohort repertoires, a later analysis reported.

The assay was immunoSEQ multiplex PCR, and TCRdb's table has in-frame clones only and misses some. Of tens of thousands of clones in the sample, 70% to 90% were seen once. The V segment lost 1 base and the J segment 0 bases; nucleotides outside the gene matches: 6. There are 18 residues in the CDR3. Germline CDR1 SGHDT, CDR2 YYEEEE. Details on this clone: Its antigen remains unknown.

Overall study results and limits: In a later analysis, first-cohort TCR clusters were found to tend to co-occur in the 130 or so validation repertoires. Among TCR beta chains, those listed as cytomegalovirus-associated numbered 164. Specificity of a few CMV-associated chains for CMV antigens was verified in vitro.

The sample taken for sequencing was PBMCs. The sequence derives from a man aged 25 to 40 in good health and CMV-seronegative. V is TRBV5-6 and J is TRBJ2-1; 11 nucleotides agree with TRBD2. The CDR3 region is CASSLPGTSGSSYNEQFF. The CDR3 DNA is TGTGCCAGCAGCTTGCCCGGGACTAGCGGCAGCTCCTACAATGAGCAGTTCTTC.